This TCR beta chain was documented in a study of CD8 T cells in ankylosing spondylitis. Germline CDR1 is SEHNR and CDR2 is FQNEAQ (reference sequence). This CDR3 spans 16 amino acids. V lost 5 bases and J 5 bases, leaving 21 bases between the germline ends. Of note for this clonotype: What it recognizes is unknown.

Overall study results and limits: Previous work reported some of these motif variants in the synovial fluid and blood of reactive arthritis.

In TCRdb, the 5' RACE reads were re-called with MiXCR into one record per CDR3 protein. The sample lists just over 350,000 distinct CDR3 sequences; approximately 20% were seen once. The chain recombines TRBV7-9 with TRBJ2-5, with D uncertain. The sequence came from a male donor with ankylosing spondylitis or in good health (not recorded which). Sequencing input: blood, either unsorted or a sorted T cell fraction (not recorded which). The CDR3 bases are TGTGCCAGCAGCGGGGTAGGCACAGACCCCAGGGAGACCCAGTACTTC. It codes for CASSGVGTDPRETQYF.